This T cell receptor (beta chain) was captured by sequencing in a study of PD-1 blockade in classical Hodgkin lymphoma. Time point defined: cycle 4 day 1 (C4D1), after 6 weeks of nivolumab. Patients all relapsed after autologous stem cell transplantation, and there was variation in brentuximab vedotin exposure. The protocol was immunoSEQ multiplex PCR, while the TCRdb copy is restricted to in-frame clones and leaves out a portion. The table includes more than 75,000 clones, more than 85% detected once. This sequence originates from a human donor with classical Hodgkin lymphoma. Specimen: peripheral blood mononuclear cells (PBMCs), collected before the fourth cycle of nivolumab.

The CDR3 loop is CASRTAIPTGNTEAFF. The CDR3 nucleotides are TGTGCCAGTAGAACCGCGATTCCGACAGGGAACACTGAAGCTTTCTTT. The chain employs TRBV19 and TRBJ1-1; D may be TRBD1 (6 bases). V was cut by 6 bases and J by 1 base, with 18 bases left in between. CDR1 and CDR2 (germline): LNHDA, SQIVND (reference sequence). The CDR3 spans 16 residues.